The 27 T cell receptor beta chains below all came from one sample that was sequenced in a study of neurological immune-mediated disorders. MiXCR was run by TCRdb on the 5' RACE reads, yielding one entry per CDR3 protein. There are some 65,000 distinct CDR3 sequences in the sample; 4.1% occur only once, and roughly 2.7% lies in the top ten. The specimen sequenced was PBMCs. The origin of the receptors is a man aged 45-65 years with multiple sclerosis.

In this sample, this clonotype turned up many times. This chain joins TRBV5-1 and TRBJ2-1; 10 positions match TRBD1. Germline loops: CDR1 SGHRS, CDR2 YFSETQ. V shed 5 bases, J shed 7 bases, and the junction held 12 bases outside the gene matches. The CDR3 loop spans 16 amino acids. CDR3 residues: CASRPSGTGVTNEQFF. DNA for the CDR3: TGCGCCAGCAGACCTTCCGGGACAGGGGTGACGAATGAGCAGTTCTTC.

This clonotype was detected many times. The V call is TRBV2, the J call TRBJ2-3, with 7 nucleotides matching TRBD2. The CDR3 spans 15 residues. The V and J ends lost 3 bases and 0 bases, in that order; junction bases with no gene match: 3. The germline V gene has CDR1 SNHLY and CDR2 FYNNEI. CDR3 residues: CASSESSGSTDTQYF. CDR3 nucleotides: TGTGCCAGCAGTGAGTCTAGCGGAAGCACAGATACGCAGTATTTT.

This clonotype showed up many times. The chain uses TRBV5-1 and TRBJ2-7; possible D gene TRBD1, 6 bases. V lost 5 bases, J lost 3 bases, and 18 bases lay in between. CDR1 and CDR2 (germline): SGHRS, YFSETQ. The CDR3 runs to 15 residues. The CDR3 DNA reads TGCGCCAGCAGGGCACCGACAGGCAAAGGCTACGAGCAGTACTTC. Protein product: CASRAPTGKGYEQYF.

This clonotype was recorded at least ten times. V and J are TRBV20-1 and TRBJ1-5; 7 positions match TRBD1. CDR3 length: 17 residues. Germline values: CDR1 DFQATT, CDR2 SNEGSKA (reference sequence). V dropped 3 bases and J dropped 3; count of bases not matched to a gene: 14. The CDR3 coding sequence is TGCAGTGCTAGTCCCGGACAGGCGCTAACTATCAATCAGCCCCAGCATTTT. Translation: CSASPGQALTINQPQHF.

Many counts were recorded for this clonotype. An end of the junction does not agree with germline; a read error may underlie this. V is TRBV7-7 and J is TRBJ2-1; D possibly corresponds to TRBD2 (5 bases). This CDR3 is built from 16 residues. CDR1 and CDR2 from the germline V gene are SSHAT and FNYEAQ (reference sequence). The CDR3, as DNA: TGTGCTAGCAGCCCAGGCGGGCCGAGCTCCTACAATGAGCAGTTCTTC. Translation: CASSPGGPSSYNEQFF.

This clonotype showed up many times. The chain links TRBV6-5 to TRBJ2-2; 9 nucleotides agree with TRBD1. The V gene's germline CDR1 is MNHEY and CDR2 SVGAGI. The CDR3 length is 15 residues. J gave up 7 bases and V 5 bases, and 8 bases lay outside the gene matches. CDR3 region: CASSTQGQGNGELFF. In DNA, the CDR3 is TGTGCCAGCAGTACCCAGGGACAGGGTAACGGGGAGCTGTTTTTT.

This clonotype was observed a few times. A single base separates this from a much larger clone, so it may be a read error. The V call is TRBV5-1, the J call TRBJ1-2; the D gene is possibly TRBD1 (5 bases). CDR1 and CDR2 (germline): SGHRS, YFSETQ. Trimming removed 0 bases from V and 3 bases from J, with 9 bases in between. The CDR3 has 14 residues. The CDR3 DNA reads as TGCGCCAGCAGCTTGGAAAAGGGGTACTATGGCTACACCTTC. Its translation: CASSLEKGYYGYTF.

This clonotype was counted at least ten times. The chain is built from TRBV20-1 and TRBJ2-5; 9 nucleotides line up with TRBD1. V trimming: 3 bases; J trimming: 5 bases; junction bases outside the gene matches: 4. The CDR3 extends over 13 amino acids. Germline CDR1 is DFQATT and CDR2 is SNEGSKA (reference sequence). The DNA of the CDR3 is TGCAGTGCTAGTACAGGGGGCGGCGAGACCCAGTACTTC. Protein: CSASTGGGETQYF.

This clonotype was detected ten times or more. The chain couples TRBV5-1 to TRBJ1-1; no clear D. CDR3 size: 13 residues. Between the trimmed V and J ends, which lost 4 bases and 0 bases, there was a span of 7 bases. CDR1 is SGHRS and CDR2 is YFSETQ in the germline V gene. CDR3 in amino acids: CASSGPMNTEAFF. The CDR3 DNA reads TGCGCCAGCAGCGGGCCCATGAACACTGAAGCTTTCTTT.

This clonotype was counted ten times or more. V and J are TRBV5-1 and TRBJ2-5; 7 bases are a match to TRBD1. V lost 4 bases to trimming and J lost 4 bases; unmatched junction nucleotides: 7. The germline V gene has CDR1 SGHRS and CDR2 YFSETQ. This CDR3 is built from 14 residues. The chain's CDR3 is CASSVGGAGETQYF. CDR3 in DNA: TGCGCCAGCAGCGTAGGGGGCGCGGGAGAGACCCAGTACTTC.

This clonotype was observed at least ten times. This sequence joins TRBV7-8 and TRBJ1-4, with D perhaps TRBD1 (6 bases). V was pared by 2 bases and J by 12 bases, with 16 bases between. This CDR3 contains 14 residues. Germline-derived CDR1 and CDR2 are SGHVS and FQNEAQ. The CDR3 loop is CASSLSRGIMELFF. In nucleotides, the CDR3 is TGTGCCAGCAGCTTATCCAGGGGAATAATGGAACTGTTTTTT.

There are a few counts of this clonotype. The CDR3 loop reads CASSLEGEVGYGYTF. CDR3 sequence (DNA): TGCGCCAGCAGCTTGGAGGGGGAAGTCGGCTATGGCTACACCTTC. The rearrangement links TRBV5-1 to TRBJ1-2, with a tentative D call TRBD1 (6 bases). Germline lookup yields CDR1 SGHRS and CDR2 YFSETQ. The V end lost 0 bases, the J end lost 4 bases, and 13 bases lay between the germline ends. The CDR3 length is 15 residues.

This clonotype was counted a few times. The genes are TRBV7-2 and TRBJ2-2, with a possible D match to TRBD1 (6 bases). The CDR3 has 15 amino acids. Germline V gene data show CDR1 as SGHTA and CDR2 as FQGNSA. The V gene lost 5 bases and the J gene lost 6 bases, with 16 bases spanning the gap. The CDR3 region is CASSRAIQGPGELFF. CDR3 DNA: TGTGCCAGCAGCCGAGCCATACAGGGACCCGGGGAGCTGTTTTTT.

This clonotype came up many times. This chain connects TRBV27 to TRBJ2-1; 12 bases align to TRBD2. Germline lookup yields CDR1 MNHEY and CDR2 SMNVEV (reference sequence). This CDR3 comprises 15 residues. The V and J ends lost 5 bases and 6 bases, in that order; junction bases with no gene match: 5. CDR3: CASSTLAGGSNEQFF. CDR3 coding DNA: TGTGCCAGCAGTACACTAGCGGGGGGCAGCAATGAGCAGTTCTTC.

There are many counts of this clonotype. The chain carries TRBV7-8 and TRBJ2-7; 8 bases are shared with TRBD2. The junction had 12 bases not matched to a gene; V was cut back by 6 bases and J by 2 bases. CDR1 SGHVS and CDR2 FQNEAQ come from the germline V gene. This CDR3 has 16 residues. In DNA form, the CDR3 reads TGTGCCAGCAGTTCCCGGGGCGGGGGGACTACCTACGAGCAGTACGTC. This translates into CASSSRGGGTTYEQYV.

This clonotype was observed at least ten times. V and J are TRBV4-2 and TRBJ2-7; 10 bases line up with TRBD2. CDR1 is LGHNA and CDR2 is YNFKEQ in the germline V gene. After removal of 0 bases from V and 9 bases from J, the junction contained 8 bases not matched to a gene. There are 15 residues in the CDR3. CDR3 in amino acids: CASSQDVASGGGQYF. DNA for the CDR3: TGTGCCAGCAGCCAAGACGTGGCTAGCGGGGGCGGGCAGTACTTC.

This clonotype has at least ten counts. V gene TRBV5-1 combines with J gene TRBJ1-6; tentatively, D is TRBD1 (6 bases). V shed 5 bases and J shed 5 bases, with 14 bases lying between them. The CDR3 is made up of 15 amino acids. Looked up from germline, CDR1 is SGHRS and CDR2 is YFSETQ. The CDR3 nucleotides read TGCGCCAGCAGTAGAATTGGGGACAATAATTCACCCCTCCACTTT. It yields the protein CASSRIGDNNSPLHF.

This clonotype has a count of ten or more. This rearrangement joins TRBV10-2 to TRBJ1-1; 9 bases are a match to TRBD1. V dropped 2 bases and J dropped 6; count of bases not matched to a gene: 10. This CDR3 has 16 amino acids. Per the germline V gene, CDR1 is WSHSY and CDR2 is SAAADI. The CDR3 spells CASSEPGTGPRSEAFF. The CDR3 DNA sequence: TGCGCCAGCAGTGAGCCAGGGACAGGGCCACGCTCTGAAGCTTTCTTT.

This clonotype was recorded many times. The chain has TRBV5-5 and TRBJ1-2; D is possibly TRBD1 (6 bases). Germline values: CDR1 SGHKS, CDR2 YYEKEE (reference sequence). V was clipped by 4 bases and J by 5 bases, with 21 bases between them. The length of the CDR3 is 16 residues. As DNA, the CDR3 is TGTGCCAGCAGCCTGGAACCCCGCGGGGGCGGGTATGGCTACACCTTC. This translates into CASSLEPRGGGYGYTF.

This clonotype was observed at least ten times. The chain has TRBV7-9 and TRBJ2-5; perhaps TRBD2 as D (5 bases). The V end was cut by 5 bases, the J end by 5 bases, with 12 bases between. Germline V CDR1 and CDR2: SEHNR, FQNEAQ (reference sequence). There are 13 residues in the CDR3. CDR3 protein: CASSHGVTETQYF. The CDR3 DNA reads TGTGCCAGCAGCCACGGGGTCACGGAGACCCAGTACTTC.

This clonotype was observed many times. The chain links TRBV29-1 to TRBJ2-1; unclear D gene. This CDR3 spans 13 amino acids. Germline V lookup: CDR1 SQVTM, CDR2 ANQGSEA. V dropped 5 bases and J dropped 4 bases, with 12 bases sitting between them. The CDR3 loop reads CSVKPTEYNEQFF. The CDR3 DNA follows: TGCAGCGTTAAACCGACTGAATACAATGAGCAGTTCTTC.

This clonotype has a handful of counts. Being one base from a much bigger clone, this may be a read error. The rearrangement joins TRBV5-5 to TRBJ1-5; unclear D gene. Germline lookup yields CDR1 SGHKS and CDR2 YYEKEE (reference sequence). Between the trimmed V and J ends, which lost 0 bases and 1 base, there was a span of 8 bases. The CDR3 loop spans 15 amino acids. CDR3 DNA sequence: TGTGCCAGCAGCTTGGCGGGGTCGAGCAATCAGCCCCAGCATTTT. Translation gives CASSLAGSSNQPQHF.

This clonotype was counted at least ten times. V is TRBV24-1 and J is TRBJ2-2, with D perhaps TRBD1 (6 bases). The CDR3 is made up of 13 amino acids. The V end was cut by 9 bases, the J end by 5 bases, with 12 bases between. Germline V gene data show CDR1 as KGHDR and CDR2 as SFDVKD. The CDR3 DNA sequence: TGTGCCACCCGGGACAAGTTTACCGGGGAGCTGTTTTTT. Translation: CATRDKFTGELFF.

This clonotype was counted at least ten times. This rearrangement joins TRBV20-1 to TRBJ1-5, with TRBD1 matching over 8 bases. This CDR3 comprises 15 residues. J gave up 6 bases and V 4 bases, and 11 bases lay outside the gene matches. Germline assignment: CDR1 DFQATT and CDR2 SNEGSKA (reference sequence). The CDR3 DNA reads TGCAGTGCTAACCCCGGCCAGGGGGCGTCTCAGCCCCAGCATTTT. It translates to CSANPGQGASQPQHF.

This clonotype was counted ten times or more. The chain recombines TRBV20-1 with TRBJ1-1, with TRBD1 as a possible D gene (6 bases). The V gene lost 3 bases and the J gene lost 0 bases, with 11 bases spanning the gap. The CDR3 is 14 amino acids. CDR1 is DFQATT and CDR2 is SNEGSKA in the germline V gene (reference sequence). CDR3 DNA sequence: TGCAGTGCTAGGGACAGATCCATGAACACTGAAGCTTTCTTT. Residues: CSARDRSMNTEAFF.

In this sample, this clonotype turned up many times. The J gene is TRBJ1-4, the V gene TRBV5-6; a weak D match, TRBD1 (5 bases). CDR1 is SGHDT and CDR2 is YYEEEE in the germline V gene. The CDR3 runs to 15 residues. Trimming pared 3 bases from V and 5 bases from J, leaving 14 bases between. DNA of the CDR3: TGTGCCAGCAGCTCGCCCCGACAGAGGAATGAAAAACTGTTTTTT. Translation gives CASSSPRQRNEKLFF.

By share of the sample, this clonotype is medium-sized. The chain has TRBV5-1 and TRBJ2-6; the D is unclear. Per germline, CDR1 SGHRS and CDR2 YFSETQ. V was cut by 4 bases and J by 0 bases, with 11 bases left in between. The CDR3 length is 16 residues. This chain's CDR3 is CASSLTTVSGANVLTF. CDR3 bases: TGCGCCAGCAGCCTTACTACAGTCTCTGGGGCCAACGTCCTGACTTTC.